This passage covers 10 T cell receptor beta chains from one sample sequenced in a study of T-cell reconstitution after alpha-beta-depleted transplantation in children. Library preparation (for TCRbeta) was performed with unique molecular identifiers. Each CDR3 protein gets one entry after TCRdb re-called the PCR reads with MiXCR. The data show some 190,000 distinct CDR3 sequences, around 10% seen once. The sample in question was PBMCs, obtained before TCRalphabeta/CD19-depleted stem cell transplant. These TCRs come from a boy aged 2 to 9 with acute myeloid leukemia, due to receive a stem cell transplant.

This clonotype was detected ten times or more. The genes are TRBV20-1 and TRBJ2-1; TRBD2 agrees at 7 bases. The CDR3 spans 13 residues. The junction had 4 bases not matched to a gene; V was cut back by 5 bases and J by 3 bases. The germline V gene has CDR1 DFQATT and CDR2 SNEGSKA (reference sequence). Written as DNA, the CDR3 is TGCAGTGCTCCCGGGACTATCTACAATGAGCAGTTCTTC. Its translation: CSAPGTIYNEQFF.

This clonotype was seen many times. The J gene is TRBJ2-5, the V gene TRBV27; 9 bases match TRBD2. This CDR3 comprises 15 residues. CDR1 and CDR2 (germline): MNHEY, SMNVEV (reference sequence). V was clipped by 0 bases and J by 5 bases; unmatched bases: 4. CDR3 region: CASSLSGLAGETQYF. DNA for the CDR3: TGTGCCAGCAGTTTATCGGGGCTAGCGGGGGAGACCCAGTACTTC.

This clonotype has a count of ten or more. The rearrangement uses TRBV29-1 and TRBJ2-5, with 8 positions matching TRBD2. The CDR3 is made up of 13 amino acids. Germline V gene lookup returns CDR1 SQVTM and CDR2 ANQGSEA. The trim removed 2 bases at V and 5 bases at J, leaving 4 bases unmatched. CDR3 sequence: CSVELGLDETQYF. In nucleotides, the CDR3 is TGCAGCGTTGAACTGGGACTAGATGAGACCCAGTACTTC.

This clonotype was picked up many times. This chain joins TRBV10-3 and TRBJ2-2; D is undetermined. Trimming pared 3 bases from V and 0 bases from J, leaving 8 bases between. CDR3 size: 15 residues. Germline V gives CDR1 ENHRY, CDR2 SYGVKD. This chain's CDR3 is CAISEWPPNTGELFF. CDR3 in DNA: TGTGCCATCAGTGAATGGCCACCGAACACCGGGGAGCTGTTTTTT.

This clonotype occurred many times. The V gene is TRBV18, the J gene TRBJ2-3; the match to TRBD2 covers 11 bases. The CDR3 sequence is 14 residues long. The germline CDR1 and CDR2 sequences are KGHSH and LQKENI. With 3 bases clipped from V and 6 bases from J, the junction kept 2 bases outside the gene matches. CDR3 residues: CASSPRTSGDTQYF. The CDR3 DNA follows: TGTGCCAGCTCACCCCGGACTAGCGGGGATACGCAGTATTTT. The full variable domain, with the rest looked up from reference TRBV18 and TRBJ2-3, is NAGVMQNPRHLVRRRGQEARLRCSPMKGHSHVYWYRQLPEEGLKFMVYLQKENIIDESGMPKERFSAEFPKEGPSILRIQQVVRGDSAAYFCASSPRTSGDTQYFGPGTRLTVL.

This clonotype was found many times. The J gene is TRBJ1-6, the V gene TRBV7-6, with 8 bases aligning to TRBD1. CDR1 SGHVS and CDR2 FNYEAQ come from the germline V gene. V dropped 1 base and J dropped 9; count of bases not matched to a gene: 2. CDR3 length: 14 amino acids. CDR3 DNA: TGTGCCAGCAGCTTAGAGACAGGGGTTTCACCCCTCCACTTT. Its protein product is CASSLETGVSPLHF.

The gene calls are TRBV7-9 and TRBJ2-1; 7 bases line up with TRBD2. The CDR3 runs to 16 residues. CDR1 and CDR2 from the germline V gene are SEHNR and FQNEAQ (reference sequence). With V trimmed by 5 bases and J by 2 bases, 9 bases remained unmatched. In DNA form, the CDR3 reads TGTGCCAGCAGCGCGACTGAGCGGGGCCCCTACAATGAGCAGTTCTTC. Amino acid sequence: CASSATERGPYNEQFF. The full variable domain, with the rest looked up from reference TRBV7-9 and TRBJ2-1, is DTGVSQNPRHKITKRGQNVTFRCDPISEHNRLYWYRQTLGQGPEFLTYFQNEAQLEKSRLLSDRFSAERPKGSFSTLEIQRTEQGDSAMYLCASSATERGPYNEQFFGPGTRLTVL.

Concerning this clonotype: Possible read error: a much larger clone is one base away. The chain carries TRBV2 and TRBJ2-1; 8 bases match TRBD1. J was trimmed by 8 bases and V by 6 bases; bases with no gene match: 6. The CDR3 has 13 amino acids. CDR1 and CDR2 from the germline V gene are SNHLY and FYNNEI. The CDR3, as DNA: TGTGCCAGCAGACAGGGGGTCTCCGATGAGCAGTTCTTC. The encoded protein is CASRQGVSDEQFF.

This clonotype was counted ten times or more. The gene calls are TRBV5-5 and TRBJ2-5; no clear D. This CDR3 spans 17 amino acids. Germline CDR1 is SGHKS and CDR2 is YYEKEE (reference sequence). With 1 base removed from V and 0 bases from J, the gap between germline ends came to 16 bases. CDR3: CASSLIVGLRYQETQYF. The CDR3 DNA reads TGTGCCAGCAGCTTGATTGTAGGCCTAAGGTACCAAGAGACCCAGTACTTC.

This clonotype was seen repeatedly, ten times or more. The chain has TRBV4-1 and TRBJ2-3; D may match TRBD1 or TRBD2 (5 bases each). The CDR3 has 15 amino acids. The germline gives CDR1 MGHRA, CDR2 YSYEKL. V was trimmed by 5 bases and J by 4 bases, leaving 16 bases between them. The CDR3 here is CASSFGPGTADTQYF. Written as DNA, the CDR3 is TGCGCCAGCAGCTTTGGGCCAGGGACGGCAGATACGCAGTATTTT.